This T cell receptor (beta chain) emerged from a study of T cells after yellow fever vaccination. General observations from the study: Among sorted memory subsets on day 0, almost all vaccine-responding clonotypes fell below detection. Peaking on day 5 versus 15, the secondary response was faster but weaker. Only a minor proportion of clonotypes was detected across both CD4 and CD8 compartments.

Conversion of TCR transcripts into cDNA relied on 5'RACE template switching, which added a universal primer site and UMIs. TCRdb processed the 5' RACE reads anew with MiXCR; each CDR3 protein has one entry. This table has more than 50,000 distinct CDR3 sequences, about 5.6% appearing once. CDR3 length: 15 amino acids. Losses at the gene ends were 5 bases for V and 9 bases for J; bases not matched to a gene: 10. The TCR was taken from a man aged 18-30 years who received the YFV17D yellow fever vaccine. The sample in question was PBMCs, either bulk or a sorted T-cell subset (CD4+, CD8+, memory, or dextramer-sorted; not recorded which), obtained on the day of the yellow fever booster vaccination. The chain links TRBV12-3 or TRBV12-4 to TRBJ2-1; 10 positions match TRBD1. The CDR3 loop is CASSPDRGQGGEQFF. The CDR3 DNA sequence: TGTGCCAGCAGTCCCGACAGGGGGCAGGGTGGTGAGCAGTTCTTC.